This record looks at one T cell receptor (beta chain) sequence and its context. Its antigen is not identified. The CDR3 has 17 residues. V gave up 0 bases and J gave up 4 bases, with 19 bases separating them. Looked up from germline, CDR1 is SGHVS and CDR2 is FNYEAQ. The PCR made use of 60 Vbeta and 13 Jbeta primers. Only in-frame clones appear in the TCRdb table, and some are missing; sequencing was by immunoSEQ multiplex PCR. Here the sample spans more than 150,000 clones, 84% being singletons. The data originate from a study of cytomegalovirus exposure and HLA in healthy donors. Study-wide background: Earlier work reported 110 million or so unique TCR beta sequences from 170 million or so T cells. Study results and limitations: When analyzed later, a missense DCLRE1C variant was found to be linked to TCR beta V- and J-gene trimming. Researchers reported from a later analysis that most CMV-associated TCR beta chains appeared HLA-restricted.

Unrecorded immune exposures were likely, despite nominal health at sampling. The sequence was collected from a girl between 2 and 10 years old in good health and CMV-seropositive. Sequenced: PBMCs. J is TRBJ2-7 and V is TRBV7-6; D possibly corresponds to TRBD2 (5 bases). This CDR3 reads CASSLAPSRMVRYEQYF. The CDR3 nucleotides read TGTGCCAGCAGCTTAGCTCCTAGCAGGATGGTACGGTACGAGCAGTACTTC.